The present TCR beta chain was sequenced within a study of shared clonotypes between healthy human individuals. This table comes from immunoSEQ multiplex PCR, and its TCRdb copy is limited to in-frame clones, with some not included. Here the sample spans more than 850,000 clones, 78% being singletons. CDR3 length: 13 amino acids. Looked up from germline, CDR1 is SGDLS and CDR2 is YYNGEE. Between the trimmed V and J ends, which lost 4 bases and 4 bases, there was a span of 11 bases. Sequenced sample: memory CD4+ T cells from PBMCs. The subset: CD45RA-negative fraction. The source is a man aged 18 to 29 in good health. Some clones in this sample may be carry-over from other donors' samples. The chain combines TRBV9 with TRBJ1-1; D is ambiguous. CDR3 coding DNA: TGTGCCAGCAGCTCTCATTCGTCCACTGAAGCTTTCTTT. Its translation: CASSSHSSTEAFF.